These 9 T cell receptor beta chains were all obtained from the same sample, sequenced in a study of T-cell memory formation after mild COVID-19 (dated by TCRdb to about 2021). Receptors were amplified or captured by 5' RACE. The sequencer was an Illumina NovaSeq 6000. TCRdb ran its own pipeline on the public reads, namely fastp trimming at Q25 and MiXCR clone calling, and kept in-frame beta chains. Every distinct CDR3 protein forms one entry, paired with its most common genes and DNA. This sample has more than 35,000 distinct CDR3 sequences in its table, and 7.5% to 10% of those were observed once. The top ten clones comprise about 10% of the sample. What was sequenced was PBMCs or a T cell subset sorted from them (not recorded which). The receptors shown here come from an adult woman who had mild COVID-19 (a few samples of this study predate the infection). The sample titles of this study are shuffled in the database, so cell type and time point are left out; the donor was told from shared clones.

The J gene is TRBJ1-2, the V gene TRBV18; D is uncertain. Trimming removed 5 bases from V and 1 base from J, with 11 bases in between. Germline V CDR1 and CDR2: KGHSH, LQKENI. The CDR3 extends over 14 amino acids. The CDR3 DNA reads TGTGCCAGCTCAGGCGACACAGATAACTATGGCTACACCTTC. Its protein is CASSGDTDNYGYTF.

This clonotype has a handful of counts. The chain uses TRBV12-3 or TRBV12-4 and TRBJ2-7, with D possibly being TRBD2 (5 bases). The CDR3 runs 15 residues. V was clipped by 6 bases and J by 6 bases, with 21 bases between them. The CDR3: CASRTTSAPSTEQYF. In DNA, the CDR3 is TGTGCCAGCAGAACCACTAGTGCTCCCTCCACCGAGCAGTACTTC.

This clonotype occurred a few times. In DNA form, the CDR3 reads TGCGCCAGCAGCCAGCCGGGGGGCAACACCGGGGAGCTGTTTTTT. Encoded protein: CASSQPGGNTGELFF. The chain combines TRBV4-1 with TRBJ2-2; weak D call: TRBD2 (7 bases). Trimming took 3 bases from V and 2 from J, leaving 10 bases between them. Germline V lookup: CDR1 MGHRA, CDR2 YSYEKL. The CDR3 runs 15 residues.

The rearrangement joins TRBV5-4 to TRBJ2-6; no clear D. Germline values: CDR1 SGHNT, CDR2 YYREEE (reference sequence). V was pared by 4 bases and J by 14 bases, with 1 base between. The CDR3 runs to 8 residues. CDR3 amino acids: CASSILTF. The CDR3 bases are TGTGCCAGCAGCATCCTGACTTTC.

Ten or more counts support this clonotype. V usage is TRBV13 and J usage is TRBJ2-7, with D tentatively TRBD1 (6 bases). The V gene lost 2 bases and the J gene lost 6 bases, with 14 bases spanning the gap. Per germline, CDR1 PRHDT and CDR2 FYEKMQ (reference sequence). The CDR3 extends over 14 amino acids. The CDR3 reads CASSLSQGLREQYF. CDR3 DNA sequence: TGTGCCAGCAGCTTATCCCAGGGGCTGCGCGAGCAGTACTTC.

J is TRBJ1-4 and V is TRBV6-5; D unclear. Trimming took off 0 bases at V and 4 bases at J, with 12 bases between the two ends. CDR1 and CDR2 (germline): MNHEY, SVGAGI. The CDR3 runs to 16 residues. CDR3 region: CASSYSFGHGNEKLFF. The CDR3 DNA reads TGTGCCAGCAGTTACTCGTTCGGCCACGGTAATGAAAAACTGTTTTTT.

A few counts support this clonotype. This chain joins TRBV18 and TRBJ2-5; tentative D call: TRBD1 (6 bases). This CDR3 has 12 amino acids. Germline values: CDR1 KGHSH, CDR2 LQKENI. Trimming took 2 bases from V and 5 from J, leaving 6 bases between them. DNA of the CDR3: TGTGCCAGCTCACCAGGGGGCGAGACCCAGTACTTC. It yields the protein CASSPGGETQYF.

In this sample, this clonotype turned up many times. The rearrangement joins TRBV30 to TRBJ2-3; D is uncertain. V lost 1 base and J lost 0, with 11 bases in between. The CDR3 runs to 15 residues. Germline V gives CDR1 GTSNPN, CDR2 SVGIG (reference sequence). CDR3 sequence (DNA): TGTGCCTGGAGTGGGGGTTTGGCGAGCACAGATACGCAGTATTTT. It encodes CAWSGGLASTDTQYF. The full variable domain, rest sourced from reference TRBV30 and TRBJ2-3, is SQTIHQWPATLVQPVGSPLSLECTVEGTSNPNLYWYRQAAGRGLQLLFYSVGIGQISSEVPQNLSASRPQDRQFILSSKKLLLSDSGFYLCAWSGGLASTDTQYFGPGTRLTVL.

Many counts were recorded for this clonotype. The rearrangement joins TRBV29-1 to TRBJ1-1; D is uncertain. The V gene lost 6 bases and the J gene lost 0 bases, with 14 bases spanning the gap. The CDR3 runs to 14 residues. Germline CDR1 SQVTM, CDR2 ANQGSEA. DNA for the CDR3: TGCAGCGTGGTCGCGACCGGCGTGAACACTGAAGCTTTCTTT. Protein sequence: CSVVATGVNTEAFF.